This TCR beta chain originates from a study of blood T cell repertoires in COVID-19. Across the study: Sites across the United States, Italy and Spain contributed samples from acute and convalescent COVID-19. T cells, B-cell-depleted T cells, or PBMCs supplied cDNA or gDNA.

CDR1 is MNHEY and CDR2 is SVGEGT in the germline V gene. The CDR3 loop spans 13 amino acids. Trimming cost V 2 bases and J 5 bases, with 9 bases left between them. In the original analysis: Amplified reference gene primers provided the basis for estimating nucleated cell counts. Data came from immunoSEQ multiplex PCR; TCRdb stores just in-frame clones and leaves some out. The DNA was the basis for D and trimming; V, J and clone size are from that table. The sample consists of approximately 200,000 clones, around 80% of them appearing once. The TCR sequence derives from a woman aged 60-70 years who had recovered from COVID-19. Sequencing was done on a sample of peripheral blood. J is TRBJ2-5 and V is TRBV6-2 or TRBV6-3; D gene unclear. CDR3 sequence reads: CASSYPPQETQYF. The DNA of the CDR3 is TGTGCCAGCAGTTACCCCCCCCAGGAGACCCAGTACTTC.